This is a list of T cell receptor beta chains from one sample in a study of Ad26.COV2.S vaccination and SARS-CoV-2 variants. Data came from immunoSEQ multiplex PCR; TCRdb stores just in-frame clones and leaves some out. The table lists over 400,000 clones, 92% of them singletons. The sequencing used peripheral blood, collected in a trial of Ad26.COV2.S vaccine versus placebo. The source is a person aged 18 to 59 who received the Ad26.COV2.S COVID-19 vaccine or a placebo. CDR3s include the opening cysteine and the closing phenylalanine or tryptophan. D genes are given only for firm matches. For some rows the clone size is stated as once, few or many, or as a class when expanded; others skip it.

CASSPRQGYGGGELFF | TGTGCCAGCAGCCCCAGACAGGGATATGGTGGCGGGGAGCTGTTTTTT | 16 | TRBV5-6 | NA | TRBJ2-2 | TRBD1
CASSILGGRGVNTGELFF | TGTGCCAGCAGCATCCTCGGCGGGCGGGGGGTCAACACCGGGGAGCTGTTTTTT | 18 | TRBV7-9 | NA | TRBJ2-2 | TRBD2
CALRRGSSGNTIYF | TGTGCCTTGAGGAGGGGAAGCTCTGGAAACACCATATATTTT | 14 | TRBV30 | once | TRBJ1-3 | NA
CASSPDSPGNTIYF | TGTGCCAGCAGCCCGGACAGTCCTGGAAACACCATATATTTT | 14 | TRBV5-8 | NA | TRBJ1-3 | NA
CASSSPGGGLQETQYF | TGTGCCAGCAGCTCCCCTGGCGGGGGGCTCCAAGAGACCCAGTACTTC | 16 | TRBV3-1/TRBV3-2 | NA | TRBJ2-5 | TRBD2
CASSKNTKNTDTQYF | TGTGCCAGTAGTAAAAACACCAAAAACACAGATACGCAGTATTTT | 15 | TRBV19 | NA | TRBJ2-3 | NA
CASSLSKRGRQETQYF | TGTGCCAGCAGTTTATCAAAGCGGGGAAGGCAAGAGACCCAGTACTTC | 16 | TRBV27 | NA | TRBJ2-5 | TRBD2
CASSFGRGEQYF | TGTGCCAGCAGTTTCGGCAGGGGCGAGCAGTACTTC | 12 | TRBV12-3/TRBV12-4 | NA | TRBJ2-7 | NA
CASSLAGLLSYEQYF | TGTGCCAGCAGCTTGGCAGGGCTCCTTTCCTACGAGCAGTACTTC | 15 | TRBV5-8 | NA | TRBJ2-7 | NA
CASSPGTGIGDGYTF | TGTGCCAGCTCACCCGGGACAGGGATTGGGGATGGCTACACCTTC | 15 | TRBV18 | NA | TRBJ1-2 | TRBD1
CAWSTGTGVRALKAFF | TGTGCCTGGAGTACTGGGACAGGGGTTCGTGCTCTCAAAGCTTTCTTT | 16 | TRBV30 | NA | TRBJ1-1 | TRBD1
CASPGQPSTDTQYF | TGTGCCAGCCCAGGACAGCCTAGCACAGATACGCAGTATTTT | 14 | TRBV5-5 | NA | TRBJ2-3 | NA
CASSLALAGGASYNEQFF | TGTGCCAGCAGTTTAGCCCTAGCGGGGGGTGCCTCCTACAATGAGCAGTTCTTC | 18 | TRBV7-9 | NA | TRBJ2-1 | TRBD2
CASSSLSQGGEQYF | TGTGCCAGCAGTTCCCTCTCACAGGGAGGCGAGCAGTACTTC | 14 | TRBV6-5 | NA | TRBJ2-7 | NA
CSVELGGSGYEQYF | TGCAGCGTAGAGCTCGGGGGGTCTGGCTACGAGCAGTACTTC | 14 | TRBV29-1 | NA | TRBJ2-7 | TRBD2
CASSPYQIPALHF | TGTGCCAGCAGCCCTTACCAGATCCCGGCCCTCCACTTT | 13 | TRBV21-1 | NA | TRBJ1-6 | NA
CASSSIAGVGNEQFF | TGTGCCAGCAGCTCCATAGCGGGGGTGGGGAATGAGCAGTTCTTC | 15 | TRBV7-6 | NA | TRBJ2-1 | TRBD2
CASLAGGNQPQHF | TGTGCCAGTCTCGCAGGGGGTAATCAGCCCCAGCATTTT | 13 | TRBV19 | NA | TRBJ1-5 | TRBD1
CASSVGPDEKLFF | TGTGCCAGCAGCGTAGGTCCAGATGAAAAACTGTTTTTT | 13 | TRBV9 | few | TRBJ1-4 | NA
CASRERQGAYEQYF | TGTGCCAGTAGGGAAAGACAGGGGGCCTACGAGCAGTACTTC | 14 | TRBV19 | NA | TRBJ2-7 | TRBD1
CASRVDRATNEKLFF | TGCGCCAGCAGGGTGGACAGAGCAACTAATGAAAAACTGTTTTTT | 15 | TRBV10-2 | NA | TRBJ1-4 | NA
CASSVAGGPGDTQYF | TGTGCCAGCAGCGTAGCGGGGGGGCCCGGAGATACGCAGTATTTT | 15 | TRBV9 | NA | TRBJ2-3 | TRBD2
CASSLGSGTRTYEQYF | TGTGCCAGCAGCTTGGGATCCGGGACAAGGACCTACGAGCAGTACTTC | 16 | TRBV5-4 | NA | TRBJ2-7 | NA
CASSLWSGTGVQPQHF | TGTGCCAGCAGCTTGTGGTCCGGGACAGGGGTGCAGCCCCAGCATTTT | 16 | TRBV5-6 | once | TRBJ1-5 | TRBD1
CSVVVLGNRVF | TGCAGCGTTGTTGTGTTGGGAAATCGCGTCTTC | 11 | TRBV29-1 | few | TRBJ1-2 | NA
CASSVAGQRGYTF | TGTGCCAGCAGCGTTGCGGGGCAACGGGGCTACACCTTC | 13 | TRBV9 | NA | TRBJ1-2 | NA
CASSPPRAQPSTDTQYF | TGTGCCAGTAGTCCTCCCCGGGCACAACCTAGCACAGATACGCAGTATTTT | 17 | TRBV19 | NA | TRBJ2-3 | NA
CASSQQTGTTAFF | TGTGCCAGCAGCCAACAAACAGGAACAACAGCTTTCTTT | 13 | TRBV14 | NA | TRBJ1-1 | NA
CASSLRDWGTQYF | TGTGCCAGCAGCTTGAGGGACTGGGGGACCCAGTACTTC | 13 | TRBV7-2 | once | TRBJ2-5 | NA
CASSASGTQKPGDEQFF | TGTGCCAGCAGCGCGTCCGGGACGCAGAAGCCAGGGGATGAGCAGTTCTTC | 17 | TRBV7-2 | NA | TRBJ2-1 | NA
CASSLLRDRVLTF | TGTGCCAGCAGCTTATTACGGGACAGGGTCCTGACTTTC | 13 | TRBV7-2 | once | TRBJ2-6 | TRBD1
CASSPPAGPSYEQYF | TGTGCCAGCTCACCACCAGCAGGGCCCTCCTACGAGCAGTACTTC | 15 | TRBV18 | NA | TRBJ2-7 | NA
CASSPSAIGYNEQFF | TGTGCCAGCAGCCCGAGCGCCATTGGGTACAATGAGCAGTTCTTC | 15 | TRBV7-9 | NA | TRBJ2-1 | NA
CASSLVYGSGELFF | TGTGCCAGCAGCTTAGTCTATGGCAGCGGGGAATTGTTTTTT | 14 | TRBV11-2 | NA | TRBJ1-4 | NA
CASSLASGTARTGELFF | TGTGCCAGCAGCTTAGCATCCGGGACAGCGAGAACCGGGGAGCTGTTTTTT | 17 | TRBV7-9 | NA | TRBJ2-2 | TRBD1
CASSIDLTSGDHEQYF | TGTGCCAGTAGTATAGATCTTACTAGCGGGGACCACGAGCAGTACTTC | 16 | TRBV19 | NA | TRBJ2-7 | TRBD2
CASSQSGVVNEQFF | TGTGCCAGCAGCCAATCCGGGGTTGTTAATGAGCAGTTCTTC | 14 | TRBV7-2 | NA | TRBJ2-1 | NA
CASSVEGGPGYTF | TGTGCCAGCAGCGTAGAAGGAGGGCCGGGCTACACCTTC | 13 | TRBV9 | once | TRBJ1-2 | NA
CASSLYPLGSGGGETQYF | TGTGCCAGCAGTTTATATCCCCTGGGTAGCGGGGGCGGAGAGACCCAGTACTTC | 18 | TRBV27 | NA | TRBJ2-5 | TRBD2
CASSSPQGLNQPQHF | TGTGCCAGCAGTTCTCCACAGGGACTCAATCAGCCCCAGCATTTT | 15 | TRBV6-2/TRBV6-3 | NA | TRBJ1-5 | NA
CASSLGRVSYNSPLHF | TGTGCCAGCAGCTTGGGAAGGGTTTCCTATAATTCACCCCTCCACTTT | 16 | TRBV5-6 | NA | TRBJ1-6 | NA
CASSVTSGQETQYF | TGTGCCAGCAGCGTCACTAGCGGTCAAGAGACCCAGTACTTC | 14 | TRBV9 | NA | TRBJ2-5 | TRBD2
CASSPRGPFSTDTQYF | TGTGCCAGCAGCCCCAGAGGACCCTTCAGCACAGATACGCAGTATTTT | 16 | TRBV11-2 | NA | TRBJ2-3 | NA
CASSQDPGQTFGGYTF | TGCGCCAGCAGCCAAGACCCGGGACAGACTTTCGGAGGCTACACCTTC | 16 | TRBV4-1 | NA | TRBJ1-2 | TRBD1
CASSARQGYEQYF | TGTGCCAGCAGCGCCAGACAGGGCTACGAGCAGTACTTC | 13 | TRBV13 | NA | TRBJ2-7 | TRBD1
CASRGGVGYNEQFF | TGTGCCAGCAGGGGCGGGGTTGGGTACAATGAGCAGTTCTTC | 14 | TRBV7-6 | NA | TRBJ2-1 | NA
CASTYRLGSEFF | TGTGCCAGCACTTACCGGTTGGGTAGCGAGTTCTTC | 12 | TRBV6-5 | NA | TRBJ2-1 | NA
CASSRQRAHSYEQYF | TGTGCCAGCAGTCGACAGAGAGCTCACTCCTACGAGCAGTACTTC | 15 | TRBV27 | NA | TRBJ2-7 | NA
CASSRNRGAAETQYF | TGTGCCAGCTCACGGAATCGGGGGGCAGCGGAGACCCAGTACTTC | 15 | TRBV18 | NA | TRBJ2-5 | NA
CASSLRFVGTAPDEQYF | TGTGCCAGCAGCTTAAGGTTTGTGGGGACGGCCCCCGACGAGCAGTACTTC | 17 | TRBV7-2 | NA | TRBJ2-7 | NA
CSVLVADTQYF | TGCAGCGTTTTGGTGGCAGATACGCAGTATTTT | 11 | TRBV29-1 | NA | TRBJ2-3 | NA
CASSAGTAYGYTF | TGTGCCAGCAGTGCGGGGACAGCCTATGGCTACACCTTC | 13 | TRBV12-3/TRBV12-4 | once | TRBJ1-2 | TRBD1
CASSHTGQETQYF | TGTGCCAGCAGCCACACAGGGCAAGAGACCCAGTACTTC | 13 | TRBV7-9 | NA | TRBJ2-5 | NA
CASSAGQGSSYEQYF | TGTGCCAGCAGCGCCGGACAGGGGAGCTCCTACGAGCAGTACTTC | 15 | TRBV9 | NA | TRBJ2-7 | TRBD1
CASSYTGTSGENEQFF | TGTGCCAGCAGTTACACCGGGACTAGCGGCGAGAATGAGCAGTTCTTC | 16 | TRBV6-5 | NA | TRBJ2-1 | TRBD2
CASSERRYNSPLHF | TGTGCCAGCAGTGAAAGGAGGTATAATTCACCCCTCCACTTT | 14 | TRBV2 | NA | TRBJ1-6 | NA
CASSIAGSGANVLTF | TGTGCCAGTAGTATTGCCGGGAGTGGGGCCAACGTCCTGACTTTC | 15 | TRBV19 | NA | TRBJ2-6 | NA
CASSRTSEGTGELFF | TGCGCCAGCAGCCGCACTAGTGAGGGCACCGGGGAGCTGTTTTTT | 15 | TRBV5-1 | NA | TRBJ2-2 | NA
CASSPRREQYF | TGTGCCAGCAGCCCCAGACGCGAGCAGTACTTC | 11 | TRBV11-2 | NA | TRBJ2-7 | NA